This T cell receptor beta chain was identified in a study of CD8+CD57+ T cells in acquired aplastic anemia. Turning to the study itself: Sorted CD4+ and CD8+ cells gave a mean 3.2 ug DNA, range roughly 0.18 to 27.4 ug. Average CD4+ read depth in healthy donors was around 9.9 million reads.

General study findings and limits: Around 27 sequences, all CD8+ CDR3, were shared between patients and controls.

The template for TCR beta VDJ and CDR3 sequence profiling was genomic DNA. Each CDR3 protein gets one entry after TCRdb re-called the reads with MiXCR. The sample shows about 190,000 distinct CDR3 sequences, approximately 50% of them seen only once. This clonotype occurred many times. The target antigen is unknown. Sequencing input: sorted CD4+, CD8+, or CD8+CD57+ T cells (not recorded which) from PBMCs. The sequence derives from a human donor in good health, serving as a control.

The CDR3 DNA reads TGTGCCAGCAGTGAATGGCCCGGGACAGGCAACTATGGCTACACCTTC. As protein: CASSEWPGTGNYGYTF. J is TRBJ1-2 and V is TRBV2, with 8 positions matching TRBD1. V dropped 2 bases and J dropped 2; count of bases not matched to a gene: 7. The CDR3 length is 16 residues. Germline V gene data show CDR1 as SNHLY and CDR2 as FYNNEI.